Listed below are T cell receptor beta chains from one sample, sequenced in a study of regulatory T cells in long-lasting Graves disease. One entry per CDR3 protein, called by TCRdb with MiXCR from the multiplex PCR reads. The sample consists of about 560,000 distinct CDR3 sequences, 15% to 20% of them appearing once. The sample also formed part of further work on T cells in Graves' hyperthyroidism and ophthalmopathy.

The input for sequencing was peripheral blood mononuclear cells (PBMCs), taken at new diagnosis, from a patient treated with antithyroid drugs. These receptors were collected from a man aged 18 to 29 with Graves disease. The CDR3 runs from the conserved cysteine through the conserved F or W.

V gene,CDR3 protein
TRBV19,CASSIFADREAFF
TRBV12-3/TRBV12-4,CASSINGDEQFF
TRBV7-6,CASSPGLAGESEQYF
TRBV12-5,CASVPGGGTEAFF
TRBV6-5,CASSYLTGRYEQYF
TRBV30,CAWRGVGPTEAFF
TRBV7-9,CASSLLLGDTQYF
TRBV6-1,CASSYPSNTGGPGTDTQYF
TRBV18,CASLRVREGTQYF
TRBV5-1,CASSLDGQDSETQYF
TRBV6-1,CASSTAGSYEQYF
TRBV20-1,CSASFGNQPQHF
TRBV12-3/TRBV12-4,CASSLTEETQYF
TRBV20-1,CSAPVVAGVNEQYF
TRBV7-9,CASSLEATGNNSPLHF
TRBV20-1,CSARDSRLPSYEQYF
TRBV5-5,CASSTHPPGQGDSEQYF
TRBV6-1,CASSRVYDGSGVNEQFF
TRBV11-2,CASSLLPSGQGRYEQYF
TRBV5-6,CASSLLGEDEQFF
TRBV7-9,CASSEPRLASDTQYF
TRBV3-1,CASSQETREGITEAFF
TRBV5-1,CASNLMLGPYNEQFF
TRBV7-9,CASSGQKSYEQYF
TRBV30,CAWSMGPGNQPQHF
TRBV14,CASSERSPGAGEAFF
TRBV10-1,CASSEEAALGDSPLHF
TRBV12-5,CASGLDPGPDTQYF
TRBV7-9,CASSRDMSYEQYF
TRBV2,CASTPMDRGGSPLHF
TRBV7-2,CASSSLGTITDTQYF
TRBV30,CAADRLGSQYF
TRBV27,CASRTSGMGETQYF
TRBV5-4,CASSAGTGRMNTEAFF
TRBV3-1,CASSQAAGGPYEQYF
TRBV11-2,CASSRSREDYGYTF
TRBV6-4,CASSDGGDTEAFF
TRBV28,CASSTGASYEQYF
TRBV19,CASSMGLAGRNEQFF
TRBV6-1,CASLAPGQGATANEKLFF
TRBV3-1,CASSQTPTSGVHEQFF
TRBV5-5,CASSSSLGKGLNEKLFF
TRBV20-1,CSARVSSGRLNEQFF
TRBV12-5,CASAAAGEPYNEQFF
TRBV25-1,CASSEYSRQGAGETQYF
TRBV3-1,CASSQDLGGTEAFF
TRBV5-4,CASSLESGRVNEQYF
TRBV30,CAWSAQSSSPLHF
TRBV7-9,CASSFSGTAASSYEQYF
TRBV25-1,CASGLADTQYF
TRBV3-1,CASSQISGEGSYNEQFF
TRBV6-1,CASLGQGYGYTF
TRBV12-3/TRBV12-4,CASSLRLGRYEQYF
TRBV29-1,CSVVKDHGHEQYF
TRBV7-9,CASSLGQQPQHF
TRBV20-1,CSVLAEPISYNEQFF
TRBV6-1,CASRTLAGLHNEQFF
TRBV6-5,CASSYLQASTDTQYF